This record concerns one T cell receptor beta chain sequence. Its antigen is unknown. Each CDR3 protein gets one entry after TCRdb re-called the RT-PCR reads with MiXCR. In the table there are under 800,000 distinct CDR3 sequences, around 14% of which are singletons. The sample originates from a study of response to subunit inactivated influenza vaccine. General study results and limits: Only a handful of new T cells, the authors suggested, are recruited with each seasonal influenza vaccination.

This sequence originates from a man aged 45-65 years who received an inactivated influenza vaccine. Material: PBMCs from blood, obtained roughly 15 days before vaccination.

CDR3 residues: CAISPPGRETQYF. The CDR3 bases are TGTGCCATCAGCCCCCCCGGAAGGGAGACCCAGTACTTC. The chain joins TRBV10-3 to TRBJ2-5, with D uncertain. The length of the CDR3 is 13 residues. The V and J ends lost 6 bases and 5 bases respectively, with 13 bases between them. Germline CDR1 ENHRY, CDR2 SYGVKD.